The entry below describes one T cell receptor beta chain. Antigen specificity is unknown. V was trimmed by 7 bases and J by 5 bases, leaving 9 bases between them. There are 13 residues in the CDR3. Germline V gene lookup returns CDR1 MGHDK and CDR2 SYGVNS. PCR was performed a second time for about 6 to 12 cycles using a sample-barcoded 5' primer and a J-beta primer mix. A minimum of 2.5 million CDR3-containing paired-end reads was obtained for each sample. Each CDR3 protein gets one entry after TCRdb re-called the 5' RACE reads with MiXCR. The top ten hold 17% of the sample, which has some 900,000 distinct CDR3 sequences, under 35% seen once. Healthy Caucasian individuals from Russia aged about 6 to 90 were enrolled as donors. The data were obtained in a study of blood T cells in healthy people across ages. Points from the study as a whole: A greater number of naive CD4+ cells and higher diversity distinguished long-lived donors from aged donors.

The specimen was blood. The V and J genes are TRBV25-1 and TRBJ1-6, with D unclear. The origin of this receptor is an elderly woman in good health. Written as DNA, the CDR3 is TGTGCCAGCAAAAGACGGAATAATTCACCCCTCCACTTT. Residues: CASKRRNNSPLHF.